The rows below give T cell receptor beta chains drawn from one sample of a study of CD8 T cells in Susac syndrome. Via MiXCR, TCRdb re-called the immunoSEQ multiplex PCR reads, giving one row per CDR3 protein. This repertoire shows under 300,000 distinct CDR3 sequences, almost 97% found once; its top ten account for 0.1%. The sequenced sample consisted of CD4+ T cells from PBMCs. All receptors come from a human donor with Susac syndrome. CDR3s include the opening cysteine and the closing phenylalanine or tryptophan. A D gene is named only where the DNA matches it firmly. For some rows the clone size is stated as once, few or many, or as a class when expanded; others skip it.

d_gene	v_gene	abundance	j_gene	CDR3aa	CDR3nt
-	TRBV12-3/TRBV12-4	-	TRBJ1-2	CASSFTRDHYGYTF	TGTGCCAGCAGTTTCACCAGAGACCACTATGGCTACACCTTC
TRBD2	TRBV12-3/TRBV12-4	-	TRBJ2-1	CASSKQGLAFEQFF	TGTGCCAGCAGTAAGCAAGGACTAGCGTTTGAGCAGTTCTTC
TRBD2	TRBV27	-	TRBJ2-7	CASSPTAGTSGLYEQYF	TGTGCCAGCAGCCCTACCGCCGGGACTAGCGGCCTCTACGAGCAGTACTTC
-	TRBV20-1	-	TRBJ2-5	CSARDRELSQYF	TGCAGTGCCCGCGATAGGGAGCTTAGCCAGTACTTC
-	TRBV3-1	-	TRBJ2-1	CASSQDRSGLPHNEQFF	TGTGCCAGCAGCCAGGATAGGTCCGGACTACCCCACAATGAGCAGTTCTTC
-	TRBV18	-	TRBJ1-3	CASSPRPRGFSENTIYF	TGTGCCAGCTCACCACGCCCACGGGGGTTCTCTGAAAACACCATATATTTT
-	TRBV29-1	-	TRBJ2-7	CSVEDTVGAAYEQYF	TGCAGCGTTGAAGACACCGTGGGGGCTGCCTACGAGCAGTACTTC
-	TRBV12-3/TRBV12-4	few	TRBJ2-2	CASSFRTGELFF	TGTGCCAGCAGTTTTCGCACCGGGGAGCTGTTTTTT
-	TRBV14	-	TRBJ1-2	CASSQDIAGAGYGYTF	TGTGCCAGCAGCCAAGATATCGCAGGGGCTGGCTATGGCTACACCTTC
-	TRBV29-1	-	TRBJ2-1	CSVVGGLGSTNEQFF	TGCAGCGTTGTGGGGGGGCTAGGGAGTACCAATGAGCAGTTCTTC
-	TRBV24-1	-	TRBJ1-2	CATSKGLSYGYTF	TGTGCCACCAGTAAGGGGCTAAGCTATGGCTACACCTTC
TRBD2	TRBV25-1	-	TRBJ2-1	CASSQVAGVYNEQFF	TGTGCCAGCAGCCAGGTAGCGGGGGTCTACAATGAGCAGTTCTTC
-	TRBV6-2/TRBV6-3	-	TRBJ2-3	CASSEAGGPNTQYF	TGTGCCAGCAGCGAAGCTGGAGGGCCGAATACGCAGTATTTT
-	TRBV30	-	TRBJ2-7	CAWSGGLHYEQYF	TGTGCCTGGAGTGGGGGTCTCCACTACGAGCAGTACTTC
-	TRBV5-1	-	TRBJ2-7	CASSATPYYEQYF	TGCGCCAGCAGTGCGACGCCCTACTACGAGCAGTACTTC
TRBD2	TRBV11-2	-	TRBJ2-7	CASSSRELTYEQYF	TGTGCCAGCAGCTCGCGGGAGTTAACCTACGAGCAGTACTTC
TRBD2	TRBV5-4	-	TRBJ2-7	CASSSRTGRAYEQYF	TGTGCCAGCAGCTCCCGGACCGGGAGGGCGTACGAGCAGTACTTC
-	TRBV12-3/TRBV12-4	-	TRBJ2-1	CASSFTSSNEQFF	TGTGCCAGCAGTTTTACTTCCAGCAATGAGCAGTTCTTC
TRBD1	TRBV24-1	-	TRBJ2-1	CATSDPGQGGHNEQFF	TGTGCCACCAGTGATCCCGGACAGGGAGGCCACAATGAGCAGTTCTTC
-	TRBV11-2	once	TRBJ1-4	CASSLDGWTHRGANEKLFF	TGTGCCAGCAGCTTAGACGGCTGGACGCACCGCGGAGCTAATGAAAAACTGTTTTTT
TRBD2	TRBV10-3	-	TRBJ2-1	CAISGSGSDTYNEQFF	TGTGCCATCAGTGGGAGCGGGAGCGACACCTACAATGAGCAGTTCTTC
-	TRBV28	-	TRBJ1-1	CASRIDRPPEAFF	TGTGCCAGCAGGATCGACAGGCCCCCTGAAGCTTTCTTT
-	TRBV6-5	-	TRBJ2-1	CASSTYNEQFF	TGTGCCAGCAGTACTTACAATGAGCAGTTCTTC
TRBD2	TRBV7-2	-	TRBJ2-2	CASSTSGSRVTGELFF	TGTGCCAGCAGCACTAGCGGGAGTAGGGTCACCGGGGAGCTGTTTTTT
-	TRBV7-3	-	TRBJ2-1	CASSLGPVNEQFF	TGTGCCAGCAGCTTAGGTCCGGTGAATGAGCAGTTCTTC
TRBD2	TRBV9	once	TRBJ2-1	CASSGQTSGTKGEQFF	TGTGCCAGCAGCGGCCAGACTAGCGGTACAAAAGGGGAGCAGTTCTTC
-	TRBV11-2	-	TRBJ2-7	CASSFERGYEQYF	TGTGCCAGCAGCTTCGAAAGGGGCTACGAGCAGTACTTC
-	TRBV5-4	-	TRBJ1-4	CASSPSGAEKLFF	TGTGCCAGCAGCCCATCCGGGGCTGAAAAACTGTTTTTT
-	TRBV19	-	TRBJ1-5	CASSISFGRGKDQPQHF	TGTGCCAGTAGTATTTCATTCGGTAGGGGCAAAGATCAGCCCCAGCATTTT
-	TRBV5-6	once	TRBJ1-1	CASSTGGRVPTEAFF	TGTGCCAGCAGCACGGGGGGTCGGGTTCCCACTGAAGCTTTCTTT
-	TRBV3-1	-	TRBJ1-1	CASSQSGTANTEAFF	TGTGCCAGCAGCCAATCAGGGACCGCGAACACTGAAGCTTTCTTT
-	TRBV20-1	-	TRBJ2-5	CRARRDGYQETQYF	TGCCGTGCTAGAAGGGACGGGTACCAAGAGACCCAGTACTTC
-	TRBV29-1	-	TRBJ2-3	CSADTQYF	TGCAGCGCCGATACGCAGTATTTT
-	TRBV14	-	TRBJ2-3	CASSQGNLWGLDTQYF	TGTGCCAGCAGCCAAGGGAATCTCTGGGGGCTAGATACGCAGTATTTT
-	TRBV6-5	-	TRBJ1-1	CATGRTYTEAFF	TGTGCCACCGGCCGGACTTACACTGAAGCTTTCTTT
TRBD2	TRBV7-3	-	TRBJ2-3	CASRPNLAGGPKYF	TGTGCCAGCAGGCCTAATCTAGCGGGAGGGCCTAAGTATTTT
TRBD1	TRBV18	few	TRBJ2-7	CASSGTASYEQYF	TGTGCCAGCTCAGGGACAGCTTCGTACGAGCAGTACTTC
-	TRBV20-1	-	TRBJ1-1	CSAIRGDTEAFF	TGCAGTGCTATAAGGGGGGACACTGAAGCTTTCTTT
-	TRBV11-2	-	TRBJ2-7	CASSTSGTKSYEQYF	TGTGCCAGCAGCACGTCCGGGACCAAGAGCTACGAGCAGTACTTC
-	TRBV3-1	-	TRBJ2-1	CASTPGSAANSYNEQFF	TGTGCCAGCACCCCGGGTAGCGCGGCAAACTCCTACAATGAGCAGTTCTTC
-	TRBV20-1	-	TRBJ2-7	CSARPRSSYEQYF	TGCAGTGCTAGGCCCCGGAGCTCCTACGAGCAGTACTTC
-	TRBV7-9	-	TRBJ2-5	CASSSGLTAQETQYF	TGTGCCAGCAGCTCTGGCCTGACGGCCCAAGAGACCCAGTACTTC
-	TRBV20-1	-	TRBJ2-3	CSGEGGGTDTQYF	TGCAGTGGGGAAGGTGGTGGCACAGATACGCAGTATTTT
TRBD2	TRBV4-1	-	TRBJ2-5	CASSQEVRRGSQETQYF	TGCGCCAGCAGCCAAGAAGTTAGGCGGGGGTCCCAAGAGACCCAGTACTTC
TRBD1	TRBV7-6	-	TRBJ1-2	CASSPQTGGGYTF	TGTGCCAGCAGCCCACAGACAGGGGGTGGCTACACCTTC
-	TRBV5-1	-	TRBJ2-3	CASSPPDGRTDTQYF	TGCGCCAGCAGCCCACCCGACGGACGGACAGATACGCAGTATTTT
-	TRBV29-1	-	TRBJ2-3	CSVEKSTDTQYF	TGCAGCGTTGAAAAGAGCACAGATACGCAGTATTTT
-	TRBV7-3	-	TRBJ1-2	CASSPDRNYGYTF	TGTGCCAGCAGCCCAGACAGGAACTATGGCTACACCTTC
-	TRBV5-6	-	TRBJ2-5	CASSFRQGGETQYF	TGTGCCAGCAGCTTCCGGCAAGGTGGAGAGACCCAGTACTTC
-	TRBV4-1	-	TRBJ1-2	CASSGGGRDYGYTF	TGCGCCAGCAGCGGAGGGGGGAGAGACTATGGCTACACCTTC
-	TRBV11-3	-	TRBJ2-7	CASSSRRYEQYF	TGTGCCAGCAGCTCCAGACGGTACGAGCAGTACTTC
-	TRBV27	-	TRBJ1-1	CASNSRGATEAFF	TGTGCCAGCAACTCACGGGGGGCCACTGAAGCTTTCTTT
-	TRBV29-1	-	TRBJ2-5	CSVSLRGETQYF	TGCAGCGTCTCCCTTCGGGGAGAGACCCAGTACTTC